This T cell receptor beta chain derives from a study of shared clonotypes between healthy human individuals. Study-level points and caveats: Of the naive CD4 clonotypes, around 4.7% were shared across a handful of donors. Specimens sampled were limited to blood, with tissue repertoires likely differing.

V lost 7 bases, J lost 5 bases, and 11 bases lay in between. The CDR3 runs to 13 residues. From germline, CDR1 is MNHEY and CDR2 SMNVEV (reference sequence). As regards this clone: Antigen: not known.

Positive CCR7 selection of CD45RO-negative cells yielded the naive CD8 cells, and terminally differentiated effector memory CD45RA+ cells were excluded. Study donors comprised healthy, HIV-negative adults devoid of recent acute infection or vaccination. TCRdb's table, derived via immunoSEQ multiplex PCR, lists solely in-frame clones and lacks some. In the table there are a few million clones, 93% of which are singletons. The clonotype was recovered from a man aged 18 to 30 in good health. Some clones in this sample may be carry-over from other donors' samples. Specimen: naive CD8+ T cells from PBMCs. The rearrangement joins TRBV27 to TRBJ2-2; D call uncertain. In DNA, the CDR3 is TGTGCCAGCATGACCGAAGGGACCGGGGAGCTGTTTTTT. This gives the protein CASMTEGTGELFF.